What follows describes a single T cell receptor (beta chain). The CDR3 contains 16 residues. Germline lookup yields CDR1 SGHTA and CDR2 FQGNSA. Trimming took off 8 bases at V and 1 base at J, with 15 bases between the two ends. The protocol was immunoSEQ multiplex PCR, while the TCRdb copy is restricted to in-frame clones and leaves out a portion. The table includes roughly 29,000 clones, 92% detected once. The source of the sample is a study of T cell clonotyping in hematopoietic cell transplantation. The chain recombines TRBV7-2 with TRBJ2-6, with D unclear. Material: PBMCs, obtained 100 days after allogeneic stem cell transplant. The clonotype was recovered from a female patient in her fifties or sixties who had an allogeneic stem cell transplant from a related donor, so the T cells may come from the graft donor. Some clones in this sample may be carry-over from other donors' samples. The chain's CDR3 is CASASVAMSGANVLTF. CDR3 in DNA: TGTGCCAGCGCCTCGGTAGCAATGTCTGGGGCCAACGTCCTGACTTTC.